A selection of T cell receptor beta chains follows, all from one sample in a study of vaccination and CD4 T cells after COVID-19. TCRdb ran MiXCR on the PCR reads and lists one entry per CDR3 protein. The table lists approximately 15,000 distinct CDR3 sequences, 30% to 50% of them singletons. These receptors have no identified antigens. Sequences were obtained from CD4+ T cells from blood, cultured in vitro. These receptors were taken from a human donor who had recovered from COVID-19. Both conserved end residues are part of each CDR3. Only some rows state a clone size, as once, few, many or a class for expanded clones.

CDR3aa,v_gene,j_gene,abundance
CASSFSPYRQENTEAFF,TRBV27,TRBJ1-1,-
CASSEWEQGGYTF,TRBV6-1,TRBJ1-2,-
CAIRRMLAGSTDTQYF,TRBV10-3,TRBJ2-3,-
CASSESGTGELFF,TRBV10-1,TRBJ2-2,medium-sized
CSAVAGAKYEQYF,TRBV20-1,TRBJ2-7,few
CASSLGGAGGRGQPQHF,TRBV28,TRBJ1-5,-
CSARSRTSGMATDTQYF,TRBV20-1,TRBJ2-3,-
CSAVIGGYEQYF,TRBV20-1,TRBJ2-7,few
CASSTRQSTDTQYF,TRBV10-1,TRBJ2-3,-
CASIDWAGHLTEAFF,TRBV6-1,TRBJ1-1,-
CASSPTSTDTQYF,TRBV5-4,TRBJ2-3,-
CASGDPNTEAFF,TRBV7-2,TRBJ1-1,-
CASTLNNNYGYTF,TRBV12-3/TRBV12-4,TRBJ1-2,few
CASSYGQGTNSPLHF,TRBV11-2,TRBJ1-6,-
CASSLTSGKDTQYF,TRBV5-1,TRBJ2-3,-
CASSAYRGPYGYTF,TRBV7-9,TRBJ1-2,-
CASSSHSRGGNTIYF,TRBV27,TRBJ1-3,-
CASSSSYTEAFF,TRBV7-2,TRBJ1-1,few
CAISQSRTGTDNSPLHF,TRBV10-3,TRBJ1-6,-
CASSGTGRAEAFF,TRBV7-2,TRBJ1-1,few
CASIVGGDSNQPQHF,TRBV28,TRBJ1-5,-
CATSDMGSNQPQHF,TRBV24-1,TRBJ1-5,-
CSARDDDEQFF,TRBV20-1,TRBJ2-1,-
CASSGPGQGPLPLHF,TRBV12-3/TRBV12-4,TRBJ1-6,-
CASSWTGSNQPQHF,TRBV7-6,TRBJ1-5,-
CASSEGTPIYEQYF,TRBV19,TRBJ2-7,few
CSAAGTLGNEQFF,TRBV20-1,TRBJ2-1,-
CASRLQGPGNTIYF,TRBV11-2,TRBJ1-3,-
CASSLIIRDRKPYNSPLHF,TRBV7-8,TRBJ1-6,few
CSVAGNTGELFF,TRBV20-1,TRBJ2-2,few
CASSPGAFGEKLFF,TRBV7-2,TRBJ1-4,-
CASSVGNSGMYQETQYF,TRBV9,TRBJ2-5,once
CAYNRPQEQSMAMDTQYF,TRBV5-1,TRBJ2-3,-
CSAAYFGRDTDTQYF,TRBV20-1,TRBJ2-3,-
CASSPGLAGDFEQFF,TRBV7-9,TRBJ2-1,-
CASSSSGPGYNEQFF,TRBV18,TRBJ2-1,-
CASSFGPQETQYF,TRBV5-5,TRBJ2-5,-
CASSRDRGYNSPLHF,TRBV6-1,TRBJ1-6,few
CASSQDWASPGTRNEQFF,TRBV4-1,TRBJ2-1,-
CASSPLGGANTGELFF,TRBV6-2/TRBV6-3,TRBJ2-2,few
CASSRQGPNTEAFF,TRBV2,TRBJ1-1,few